These 11 T cell receptor beta chains came from one sample sequenced in a study of T cell changes during pregnancy in multiple sclerosis. Clones were read by immunoSEQ multiplex PCR, and TCRdb kept only the in-frame ones, dropping some. The repertoire holds around 30,000 clones, about nine tenths seen once, with around 4% in the top ten. The sequenced sample was CD8+ T cells from peripheral blood mononuclear cells, obtained in the second trimester of pregnancy. The receptors come from a female donor with multiple sclerosis, enrolled in a pregnancy study.

The rearrangement links TRBV6-5 to TRBJ1-1, with a possible D match to TRBD1 (5 bases). V was trimmed by 2 bases and J by 5 bases, leaving 9 bases between them. Germline V gene data show CDR1 as MNHEY and CDR2 as SVGAGI. The CDR3 extends over 13 amino acids. The CDR3 sequence is CASSYGGGTEAFF. For the CDR3, the DNA is TGTGCCAGCAGTTACGGGGGGGGAACTGAAGCTTTCTTT.

This chain joins TRBV6-4 and TRBJ2-3; no definite D call. The V end was cut by 4 bases, the J end by 0 bases, with 8 bases between. Germline values: CDR1 MRHNA, CDR2 SNTAGT. The CDR3 has 14 amino acids. CDR3 in DNA: TGTGCCAGCAGTGCTGAGTCCAGCACAGATACGCAGTATTTT. Its translation is CASSAESSTDTQYF.

This chain joins TRBV28 and TRBJ2-7, with D uncertain. The V gene lost 3 bases and the J gene lost 5 bases, with 14 bases spanning the gap. Per germline, CDR1 MDHEN and CDR2 SYDVKM. The CDR3 runs 14 residues. The CDR3 bases are TGTGCCAGCAGTTTTGGAGCGCGAGCGCACGAGCAGTACTTC. It specifies CASSFGARAHEQYF.

The CDR3 is CASSHETSGQETQYF. In DNA, the CDR3 is TGCGCCAGCAGCCATGAAACTAGCGGGCAAGAGACCCAGTACTTC. The chain recombines TRBV4-1 with TRBJ2-5; 9 bases are shared with TRBD2. The CDR3 covers 15 residues. V lost 3 bases and J lost 2; bases outside the gene matches: 4. Germline loops: CDR1 MGHRA, CDR2 YSYEKL.

The chain is built from TRBV4-2 and TRBJ2-7, with D perhaps matching TRBD2 (6 bases). V was clipped by 1 base and J by 3 bases, with 13 bases between them. There are 15 residues in the CDR3. Germline-derived CDR1 and CDR2 are LGHNA and YNFKEQ. The chain's CDR3 is CASSQVLRGDYEQYF. DNA for the CDR3: TGTGCCAGCAGCCAAGTATTGCGGGGAGACTACGAGCAGTACTTC.

The gene calls are TRBV27 and TRBJ1-2, with 9 bases lining up with TRBD1. V shed 6 bases, J shed 5 bases, and the junction held 7 bases outside the gene matches. CDR1 is MNHEY, CDR2 SMNVEV, per germline (reference sequence). The CDR3 totals 14 residues. The CDR3 DNA is TGTGCCAGCAGCCTAGACAGGGGGGGGTATGGCTACACCTTC. It specifies CASSLDRGGYGYTF.

The J gene is TRBJ2-3, the V gene TRBV4-1, with TRBD1 matching over 7 bases. J was trimmed by 4 bases and V by 1 base; bases with no gene match: 5. Per the germline V gene, CDR1 is MGHRA and CDR2 is YSYEKL. The CDR3 runs to 15 residues. CDR3 residues: CASSQGTGASDTQYF. As DNA, the CDR3 is TGCGCCAGCAGCCAAGGCACAGGGGCGTCAGATACGCAGTATTTT.

The J gene is TRBJ2-2, the V gene TRBV10-2; D uncertain. The CDR3 covers 12 residues. Trimming removed 8 bases at V and 6 bases at J, with 10 bases between. Germline V gives CDR1 WSHSY, CDR2 SAAADI. This CDR3 is CASQKEAGELFF. CDR3 nucleotide sequence: TGCGCCAGCCAGAAAGAGGCCGGGGAGCTGTTTTTT.

This clone was picked up one time. The V and J genes are TRBV7-2 and TRBJ2-7; the D gene is possibly TRBD1 (6 bases). Germline CDR1 is SGHTA and CDR2 is FQGNSA. This CDR3 contains 13 residues. V was shortened by 1 base and J by 2 bases, with 6 bases between the two germline ends. The CDR3 bases are TGTGCCAGCAGCTTAGGGGGGCCCTACGAGCAGTACTTC. It encodes CASSLGGPYEQYF.

DNA for the CDR3: TGTGCCAGCAGCTCCATAGCGGGGGGGAAGGATACGCAGTATTTT. Protein product: CASSSIAGGKDTQYF. The rearrangement uses TRBV11-2 and TRBJ2-3, with TRBD2 matching over 11 bases. Germline trimming cut 4 bases from V and 6 bases from J; bases unmatched to any gene: 6. This CDR3 is 15 amino acids long. Germline CDR1 and CDR2: SGHAT and FQNNGV.

The chain links TRBV4-3 to TRBJ2-7; TRBD2 is a possible D gene (5 bases). The CDR3 sequence is 14 residues long. Trimming removed 4 bases from V and 1 base from J, with 11 bases in between. Germline V gives CDR1 LGHNA, CDR2 YSLEER. This CDR3 is CASSPLPGSYEQYF. The CDR3 DNA reads as TGCGCCAGCAGCCCCCTACCGGGATCCTACGAGCAGTACTTC.